This is a list of T cell receptor beta chains from one sample in a study of a mutant IDH1 vaccine in newly diagnosed glioma. The assay was immunoSEQ multiplex PCR, and TCRdb's table has in-frame clones only and misses some. The sample has about 51,000 clones, over 65% seen once. The starting material was PBMCs, obtained from a glioma patient treated with radiotherapy, temozolomide or both. The receptors shown here come from a woman between 40 and 50 years old with glioma. CDR3s include the opening cysteine and the closing phenylalanine or tryptophan. The D gene is left open where the match is weak. Some rows have no size entry. The others give once, few or many, or a class for an expanded clone.

clone_size j_call v_call d_call cdr3_aa cdr3_nt
- TRBJ2-3 TRBV5-1 - CASSFSGGAPDTQYF TGCGCCAGCAGCTTTAGTGGGGGGGCCCCAGATACGCAGTATTTT
- TRBJ1-6 TRBV6-5 - CASSYRTGDSPLHF TGTGCCAGCAGTTACCGGACTGGGGATTCACCCCTCCACTTT
- TRBJ2-1 TRBV30 - CAWSVIGSPYNEQFF TGTGCCTGGAGTGTAATTGGGTCCCCCTACAATGAGCAGTTCTTC
once TRBJ1-1 TRBV19 - CASSMPNTEAFF TGTGCCAGTAGTATGCCGAACACTGAAGCTTTCTTT
- TRBJ2-3 TRBV6-4 - CASSDGPDTQYF TGTGCCAGCAGTGACGGCCCAGATACGCAGTATTTT
- TRBJ1-2 TRBV19 - CASSIGRNYGYTF TGTGCCAGTAGTATAGGCAGAAACTATGGCTACACCTTC
- TRBJ1-2 TRBV30 TRBD1 CAWSVQGVYGYTF TGTGCCTGGAGTGTACAGGGGGTCTATGGCTACACCTTC
- TRBJ2-7 TRBV6-6 - CASRSTATSYEQYF TGTGCCAGCAGATCGACTGCCACATCCTACGAGCAGTACTTC
few TRBJ1-1 TRBV6-5 - CASSYSWKNTEAFF TGTGCCAGCAGTTACTCTTGGAAGAACACTGAAGCTTTCTTT
- TRBJ2-2 TRBV4-2 TRBD2 CASSQGTSGRGELFF TGTGCCAGCAGCCAAGGGACTAGCGGGCGCGGGGAGCTGTTTTTT
- TRBJ1-4 TRBV18 - CASSPGFGNEKLFF TGTGCCAGCTCACCCGGCTTTGGTAATGAAAAACTGTTTTTT
few TRBJ2-7 TRBV30 - CAWSVLGSGEQYF TGTGCCTGGAGTGTATTGGGGTCTGGCGAGCAGTACTTC
- TRBJ1-2 TRBV10-1 - CASILKSSNYGYTF TGCGCCAGCATTTTAAAGTCTTCTAACTATGGCTACACCTTC
- TRBJ2-7 TRBV28 TRBD2 CASLGLAATSYEQYF TGTGCCAGCCTCGGGCTAGCGGCTACCTCCTACGAGCAGTACTTC
- TRBJ1-1 TRBV27 - CASSYQIQGPRNTEAFF TGTGCCAGCAGTTACCAAATCCAGGGGCCTCGGAACACTGAAGCTTTCTTT
once TRBJ2-2 TRBV30 TRBD1 CAWSVKTGGAGGELFF TGTGCCTGGAGTGTGAAGACAGGGGGCGCGGGCGGGGAGCTGTTTTTT
- TRBJ2-3 TRBV5-6 TRBD2 CASSLDSSGGEGDTQYF TGTGCCAGCAGCTTGGATTCTAGCGGGGGGGAAGGAGATACGCAGTATTTT
once TRBJ1-6 TRBV6-6 - CASRLSGPSYNSPLHF TGTGCCAGCAGACTTAGCGGGCCCTCCTATAATTCACCCCTCCACTTT
- TRBJ2-7 TRBV30 - CAWGGMYEQYF TGTGCCTGGGGGGGTATGTACGAGCAGTACTTC
- TRBJ2-2 TRBV5-6 - CASSPLAGVGELFF TGTGCCAGCAGCCCCCTCGCAGGGGTCGGGGAGCTGTTTTTT
- TRBJ1-5 TRBV30 TRBD1 CAWNGGTARGGNQPQHF TGTGCCTGGAACGGGGGGACAGCCCGGGGGGGCAATCAGCCCCAGCATTTT
- TRBJ1-4 TRBV4-1 - CASSHPVTGLGEKLFF TGCGCCAGCAGCCACCCCGTAACAGGGTTAGGGGAAAAACTGTTTTTT
- TRBJ1-1 TRBV5-1 TRBD1 CASSLGPVGTGTEAFF TGCGCCAGCAGCTTGGGACCTGTGGGGACAGGGACTGAAGCTTTCTTT
- TRBJ2-5 TRBV9 TRBD2 CASSPELAGVGETQYF TGTGCCAGCAGTCCCGAACTAGCGGGGGTTGGAGAGACCCAGTACTTC
- TRBJ1-2 TRBV5-1 - CASSLVEAGNYGYTF TGCGCCAGCAGCTTGGTAGAAGCAGGGAACTATGGCTACACCTTC
- TRBJ1-2 TRBV19 TRBD1 CASSSRDRGLRGYTF TGTGCCAGTAGTAGCCGGGACAGGGGGCTCCGTGGCTACACCTTC
- TRBJ2-7 TRBV7-8 - CASSLRHPGPYEQYF TGTGCCAGCAGCTTAAGGCACCCTGGCCCCTACGAGCAGTACTTC
few TRBJ1-1 TRBV20-1 - CSPESYTEAFF TGCAGTCCCGAGTCCTACACTGAAGCTTTCTTT
- TRBJ1-3 TRBV2 - CASSYREGGSGNTIYF TGTGCCAGCAGTTACAGGGAAGGAGGCTCTGGAAACACCATATATTTT
few TRBJ2-5 TRBV5-8 TRBD2 CASSLGGLAGETQYF TGTGCCAGCAGCTTGGGGGGACTAGCGGGGGAGACCCAGTACTTC
once TRBJ2-7 TRBV7-2 TRBD1 CASSRDRVDTYEQYF TGTGCCAGCAGTCGGGACAGGGTGGACACCTACGAGCAGTACTTC
- TRBJ2-6 TRBV15 TRBD1 CATSRTGTVFSGANVLTF TGTGCCACCAGCAGAACCGGGACAGTCTTCTCTGGGGCCAACGTCCTGACTTTC
once TRBJ1-4 TRBV30 - CAWRMGGSNEKLFF TGTGCCTGGAGGATGGGGGGTTCTAATGAAAAACTGTTTTTT
- TRBJ1-5 TRBV19 - CASSPSGGSNQPQHF TGTGCCAGTAGCCCTAGCGGCGGGAGCAATCAGCCCCAGCATTTT
- TRBJ1-1 TRBV6-5 - CASSYSRQTLNTEAFF TGTGCCAGCAGTTACTCGAGGCAGACTCTGAACACTGAAGCTTTCTTT
- TRBJ2-7 TRBV11-2 - CASSLETYGGFFSYEQYF TGTGCCAGCAGCCTAGAGACGTATGGGGGTTTTTTCTCCTACGAGCAGTACTTC
- TRBJ1-6 TRBV6-5 - CASRLTGTRSPLHF TGTGCCAGCAGATTGACGGGCACTAGGTCACCCCTCCACTTT
- TRBJ1-3 TRBV6-1 - CASGLVGNTIYF TGTGCCAGCGGCTTGGTAGGAAACACCATATATTTT
- TRBJ2-2 TRBV25-1 - CASSLRVLGTGELFF TGTGCCAGCAGTCTCCGGGTCTTGGGGACCGGGGAGCTGTTTTTT
- TRBJ2-7 TRBV2 - CASSVNESYEQYF TGTGCCAGCAGTGTTAACGAATCCTACGAGCAGTACTTC
- TRBJ2-3 TRBV5-8 TRBD2 CASSSGGKRRTDTQYF TGTGCCAGCAGCTCGGGAGGGAAGCGGCGCACAGATACGCAGTATTTT
- TRBJ1-6 TRBV9 - CASSVAPGVSNSPLHF TGTGCCAGCAGCGTAGCTCCGGGAGTAAGTAATTCACCCCTCCACTTT
few TRBJ1-1 TRBV19 - CASSILARGLQNTEAFF TGTGCCAGTAGTATCCTAGCACGGGGGCTACAGAACACTGAAGCTTTCTTT
- TRBJ1-4 TRBV11-1 - CASSHRSGGNEKLFF TGTGCCAGCAGCCATAGATCTGGGGGAAATGAAAAACTGTTTTTT
- TRBJ2-2 TRBV2 - CASTLEFTGELFF TGTGCCAGCACCCTTGAATTCACCGGGGAGCTGTTTTTT
- TRBJ2-3 TRBV10-1 TRBD2 CASSESSGAGGPRNTQYF TGCGCCAGCAGTGAGTCGAGCGGGGCGGGGGGACCTCGAAATACGCAGTATTTT
- TRBJ1-1 TRBV5-6 TRBD1 CASSSTGAGTEAFF TGTGCCAGCAGTTCCACAGGGGCTGGCACTGAAGCTTTCTTT
- TRBJ1-1 TRBV6-1 - CASMKEGVTEAFF TGTGCCAGCATGAAGGAGGGGGTCACTGAAGCTTTCTTT
- TRBJ1-5 TRBV2 TRBD1 CASSDGQGARGNQPQHF TGTGCCAGCAGCGACGGACAGGGGGCGAGAGGGAATCAGCCCCAGCATTTT
- TRBJ1-1 TRBV5-1 - CASSFEGTEAFF TGCGCCAGCAGCTTCGAAGGGACTGAAGCTTTCTTT
- TRBJ2-7 TRBV7-2 - CASSLDRSEQYF TGTGCCAGCAGCTTAGATAGGTCCGAGCAGTACTTC
few TRBJ1-1 TRBV19 TRBD1 CASSNGQGLVAEAFF TGTGCCAGTAGTAACGGACAGGGCTTGGTCGCTGAAGCTTTCTTT
- TRBJ1-5 TRBV7-2 - CASSLNLGNNQPQHF TGTGCCAGCAGCTTAAATCTCGGCAACAATCAGCCCCAGCATTTT
- TRBJ1-2 TRBV7-2 - CASSLRAGREGGYTF TGTGCCAGCAGCTTAAGGGCAGGGAGAGAGGGTGGCTACACCTTC
- TRBJ1-5 TRBV5-6 - CASSILGRQPQHF TGTGCCAGCAGCATCCTGGGCCGACAGCCCCAGCATTTT
- TRBJ2-7 TRBV7-9 - CASSLDSEQYF TGTGCCAGCAGCTTAGACTCGGAGCAGTACTTC
- TRBJ2-7 TRBV7-9 - CASSLLGVVEQYF TGTGCCAGCAGCTTATTGGGAGTGGTAGAGCAGTACTTC
few TRBJ2-1 TRBV10-1 - CASSYSRIYNEQFF TGCGCCAGCTCCTATTCCCGGATCTACAATGAGCAGTTCTTC
- TRBJ2-5 TRBV5-5 TRBD2 CASRVGTSGGQETQYF TGTGCCAGCAGGGTTGGGACTAGCGGGGGACAAGAGACCCAGTACTTC